These 2 T cell receptor beta chains originate from one sample sequenced in a study of blood T cell repertoires in COVID-19. Here immunoSEQ multiplex PCR was the method, and the copy in TCRdb shows in-frame clones only, minus some. This sample has under 550,000 clones, with roughly 89% found just once. The source material was peripheral blood. The receptor source for this set is a man younger than 35 with COVID-19, enrolled during active disease.

This chain connects TRBV27 to TRBJ2-3; D is perhaps TRBD1 (6 bases). CDR3 length: 15 residues. Per the germline V gene, CDR1 is MNHEY and CDR2 is SMNVEV (reference sequence). V dropped 8 bases and J dropped 2 bases, with 17 bases sitting between them. The CDR3 reads CASASGTPNTDTQYF. CDR3 nucleotides: TGTGCCAGCGCCTCCGGGACACCAAACACAGATACGCAGTATTTT.

This chain uses TRBV30 with TRBJ2-7; a possible D gene is TRBD2 (5 bases). In germline, CDR1 is GTSNPN, CDR2 SVGIG (reference sequence). The CDR3 loop spans 13 amino acids. V was trimmed by 4 bases and J by 0 bases, leaving 10 bases between them. Here the CDR3 reads CAWTRGSSYEQYF. CDR3 sequence (DNA): TGTGCCTGGACCCGCGGGTCCTCCTACGAGCAGTACTTC.